A selection of T cell receptor beta chains follows, all from one sample in a study. TCRdb reprocessed the 5' RACE reads with MiXCR, giving one entry per CDR3 protein. The table shows about 10,000 distinct CDR3 sequences, with 12% to 15% occurring only once. Sequencing used Tregs sorted from blood. The receptor set was obtained from a female donor with breast cancer. Both conserved end residues are trimmed from each CDR3. A D gene is named only where the DNA matches it firmly.

d_gene: TRBD2
v_gene: TRBV7-9
CDR3aa: ASSLGRTSPQETQY

d_gene: -
v_gene: TRBV24-1
CDR3aa: ATSPWGSSYNEQF

d_gene: -
v_gene: TRBV4-3
CDR3aa: ASSQAYTSYEQY

d_gene: -
v_gene: TRBV28
CDR3aa: ASSSPLGTEAF

d_gene: -
v_gene: TRBV14
CDR3aa: ASSQAWGGAEAF

d_gene: -
v_gene: TRBV20-1
CDR3aa: SARAVTLANTIY

d_gene: TRBD1
v_gene: TRBV7-3
CDR3aa: ASSPTGGYNEQF

d_gene: -
v_gene: TRBV20-1
CDR3aa: SARATAYEQY

d_gene: -
v_gene: TRBV9
CDR3aa: ASSVAGLLSNTGELF

d_gene: -
v_gene: TRBV5-6
CDR3aa: ASSLSETQY